The next 8 T cell receptor beta chains were all read from a single sample in a study of early stage breast cancer tumors. Clones were read by immunoSEQ multiplex PCR, and TCRdb kept only the in-frame ones, dropping some. The table records more than 65,000 clones, about 85% of them present only once. Material for sequencing was blood. These receptors were obtained from a person aged 35-55 years with breast cancer.

The gene calls are TRBV5-1 and TRBJ2-5; D unclear. Germline V gene lookup returns CDR1 SGHRS and CDR2 YFSETQ. V gave up 0 bases and J gave up 3 bases, with 6 bases separating them. This CDR3 is 13 amino acids long. CDR3 protein: CASSLALKETQYF. The CDR3 DNA sequence: TGCGCCAGCAGCTTGGCCTTAAAAGAGACCCAGTACTTC.

The V gene is TRBV29-1, the J gene TRBJ2-1; no firm D call. CDR3 length: 16 amino acids. Trimming removed 0 bases from V and 7 bases from J, with 19 bases in between. Germline-derived CDR1 and CDR2 are SQVTM and ANQGSEA. CDR3: CSVEDIPSDPKNEQFF. The CDR3 DNA sequence: TGCAGCGTTGAAGATATCCCCTCGGACCCGAAGAATGAGCAGTTCTTC.

This clone was found once. This sequence joins TRBV29-1 and TRBJ2-1; D not resolved. The V end lost 1 base, the J end lost 1 base, and 11 bases lay between the germline ends. CDR3 length: 15 residues. From germline, CDR1 is SQVTM and CDR2 ANQGSEA. The CDR3 coding sequence is TGCAGCGTTGAAGGGGCCCTGAGGTCCTACAATGAGCAGTTCTTC. This codes for CSVEGALRSYNEQFF.

The chain links TRBV18 to TRBJ2-3, with 7 bases fitting TRBD2. Unmatched junction bases numbered 11, after V lost 6 bases and J lost 2 bases. CDR3 length: 16 residues. Germline assignment: CDR1 KGHSH and CDR2 LQKENI. CDR3 coding DNA: TGTGCCAGCTCCCCGACGCGGGAGAGGCTCACAGATACGCAGTATTTT. This translates into CASSPTRERLTDTQYF.

The chain combines TRBV1 with TRBJ1-1. TRBV1 is recorded as a pseudogene. The CDR3 spans 13 residues. The CDR3 DNA reads as TGCACCAGCAGCCAATTGAGGGGCACTGAAGCTTTCTTT. This encodes CTSSQLRGTEAFF.

The chain recombines TRBV7-8 with TRBJ2-1; D might be TRBD1 (6 bases). CDR3 length equals 13 residues. The ends were cut back, 5 bases at V and 8 bases at J, with 13 bases in the middle. Germline assignment: CDR1 SGHVS and CDR2 FQNEAQ. The CDR3: CASSSRGKYEQFF. The CDR3 DNA follows: TGTGCCAGCAGCAGCAGGGGAAAGTATGAGCAGTTCTTC.

The chain recombines TRBV7-2 with TRBJ2-1; D remains unclear. Deletions cut 0 bases from V and 7 bases from J, with 7 bases between. CDR3 size: 13 residues. Germline loops: CDR1 SGHTA, CDR2 FQGNSA. The CDR3 coding sequence is TGTGCCAGCAGCTTAGCGCTCACTAATGAGCAGTTCTTC. It codes for CASSLALTNEQFF.

The chain uses TRBV7-9 and TRBJ1-4, with D unclear. This CDR3 is 14 amino acids long. V lost 6 bases and J 5 bases, leaving 13 bases between the germline ends. Germline V lookup: CDR1 SEHNR, CDR2 FQNEAQ (reference sequence). CDR3 in amino acids: CASSSKQTNEKLFF. CDR3 DNA: TGTGCCAGCAGTTCAAAACAGACGAATGAAAAACTGTTTTTT.